The 23 T cell receptor beta chains reported below all come from one sample, sequenced in a study of CD8 T cells in Susac syndrome (dated by TCRdb to the late 2010s). Libraries were made using the immunoSEQ multiplex PCR assay. RNA was extracted with the RNeasy kit and about 0.5 to 1 ug was reverse transcribed using random hexamers. Through fastp at Q25 and MiXCR, TCRdb rebuilt clones from the public reads, retaining in-frame beta chains. Rows are unified per CDR3 protein, each entry keeping the most common DNA and genes. The sample data list about 300,000 distinct CDR3 sequences, and 70% to 90% of these were observed just once. 0.18% of the sample belongs to the ten largest clones. Material: CD8+ T cells from PBMCs. The origin of the receptors is a human donor with multiple sclerosis.

This rearrangement joins TRBV19 to TRBJ2-1; D is possibly TRBD2 (7 bases). V lost 3 bases and J lost 3, with 15 bases in between. This CDR3 is 16 amino acids long. Germline lookup yields CDR1 LNHDA and CDR2 SQIVND (reference sequence). The CDR3: CASSIGGEGVYNEQFF. In nucleotides, the CDR3 is TGTGCCAGTAGTATTGGAGGGGAGGGGGTCTACAATGAGCAGTTCTTC.

This clonotype was recorded only once. The chain employs TRBV28 and TRBJ2-7, with 8 bases that match TRBD1. The CDR3 is 14 residues long. Germline V gene sequence: CDR1 MDHEN, CDR2 SYDVKM. J gave up 2 bases and V 7 bases, and 7 bases lay outside the gene matches. The CDR3 reads CASILDRGAYEQYF. The CDR3 DNA sequence: TGTGCCAGCATTCTCGACAGGGGAGCCTACGAGCAGTACTTC.

The chain employs TRBV29-1 and TRBJ2-2, with D perhaps matching TRBD1 (5 bases). CDR1 SQVTM and CDR2 ANQGSEA come from the germline V gene. The CDR3 runs 15 residues. Trimming shortened V by 3 bases and J by 2 bases, and 13 bases separated the two germline ends. The CDR3 sequence is CSVDTRGANTGELFF. The CDR3 DNA reads TGCAGCGTTGACACAAGGGGTGCTAACACCGGGGAGCTGTTTTTT.

The V call is TRBV9, the J call TRBJ2-2; 8 bases match TRBD1. The germline V gene has CDR1 SGDLS and CDR2 YYNGEE. Losses at the gene ends were 4 bases for V and 3 bases for J; bases not matched to a gene: 8. The CDR3 has 16 amino acids. The CDR3 nucleotides are TGTGCCAGCAGCACGCAGACAGGGGTCGACACCGGGGAGCTGTTTTTT. This sequence encodes CASSTQTGVDTGELFF.

This clonotype was recorded a few times. The J gene is TRBJ1-2, the V gene TRBV27, with D uncertain. Trimming took 0 bases from V and 1 from J, leaving 0 bases between them. Per the germline V gene, CDR1 is MNHEY and CDR2 is SMNVEV (reference sequence). The CDR3 length is 12 residues. In nucleotides, the CDR3 is TGTGCCAGCAGTTTATCTAACTATGGCTACACCTTC. Residues: CASSLSNYGYTF.

This rearrangement joins TRBV27 to TRBJ2-3; D perhaps matches TRBD2 (6 bases). The CDR3 has 13 amino acids. V shed 4 bases and J shed 1 base, with 6 bases lying between them. CDR1 MNHEY and CDR2 SMNVEV come from the germline V gene (reference sequence). CDR3 loop: CASSWGGTDTQYF. CDR3 DNA sequence: TGTGCCAGCAGTTGGGGGGGCACAGATACGCAGTATTTT.

This chain connects TRBV6-2 or TRBV6-3 to TRBJ2-6, with D unclear. From germline, CDR1 is MNHEY and CDR2 SVGEGT. V dropped 2 bases and J dropped 4 bases, with 9 bases sitting between them. The CDR3 has 15 residues. The CDR3 DNA follows: TGTGCCAGCAGTTACACCGAAGAGGGGGCCAACGTCCTGACTTTC. Amino acids: CASSYTEEGANVLTF.

The chain links TRBV4-2 to TRBJ1-4; D gene unclear. V dropped 3 bases and J dropped 4 bases, with 6 bases sitting between them. The germline V gene encodes CDR1 LGHNA and CDR2 YNFKEQ. The CDR3 extends over 13 amino acids. The CDR3 here is CASSQSINEKLFF. The DNA for the CDR3 is TGTGCCAGCAGCCAGAGTATTAATGAAAAACTGTTTTTT.

The rearrangement uses TRBV6-5 and TRBJ2-3; 9 bases fit TRBD1. The CDR3 has 16 amino acids. Germline loops: CDR1 MNHEY, CDR2 SVGAGI. Unmatched junction bases numbered 5, after V lost 0 bases and J lost 4 bases. DNA of the CDR3: TGTGCCAGCAGTTACTCCACCGGGACAGGGCCAGATACGCAGTATTTT. Its translation is CASSYSTGTGPDTQYF.

This clonotype was counted once. CDR3 bases: TGCAGTGCTAGAGATCGGGAGGAAAGGGTCGCCGGGGAGCTGTTTTTT. It codes for CSARDREERVAGELFF. The J gene is TRBJ2-2, the V gene TRBV20-1; 7 bases fit TRBD2. Germline lookup yields CDR1 DFQATT and CDR2 SNEGSKA (reference sequence). Trimming took 0 bases from V and 6 from J; bases not matched to a gene: 10. This CDR3 is built from 16 residues.

This rearrangement joins TRBV27 to TRBJ2-5; either TRBD1 or TRBD2 may fit D (5 bases each). This CDR3 spans 15 amino acids. The ends were cut back, 6 bases at V and 5 bases at J, with 19 bases in the middle. CDR1 is MNHEY and CDR2 is SMNVEV in the germline V gene (reference sequence). The CDR3 here is CASRRLWGSRETQYF. The CDR3 coding sequence is TGTGCCAGCAGAAGATTGTGGGGGTCTCGGGAGACCCAGTACTTC.

The rearrangement joins TRBV15 to TRBJ2-1; 7 nucleotides line up with TRBD1. CDR3 length: 16 amino acids. From germline, CDR1 is LNHNV and CDR2 YYDKDF (reference sequence). The V gene end was trimmed by 5 bases and the J gene end by 5 bases; junction bases not matched to a gene: 12. The CDR3 here is CATSARDRALDNEQFF. The CDR3 nucleotides read TGTGCCACCAGCGCCCGGGACAGAGCTTTAGACAATGAGCAGTTCTTC.

The V gene is TRBV28, the J gene TRBJ2-1; 10 bases map to TRBD1. Germline values: CDR1 MDHEN, CDR2 SYDVKM. The CDR3 sequence is 12 residues long. The trim removed 4 bases at V and 9 bases at J, leaving 0 bases unmatched. The CDR3 region is CASSWTGGEQFF. In nucleotides, the CDR3 is TGTGCCAGCAGTTGGACAGGGGGTGAGCAGTTCTTC.

The chain has TRBV3-1 and TRBJ1-1; D possibly corresponds to TRBD1 (5 bases). Germline CDR1 LGHDT, CDR2 YNNKEL (reference sequence). The CDR3 runs to 12 residues. V dropped 1 base and J dropped 6 bases, with 6 bases sitting between them. CDR3 loop: CASSQAGAEAFF. CDR3 in DNA: TGTGCCAGCAGCCAAGCGGGGGCTGAAGCTTTCTTT.

The chain carries TRBV28 and TRBJ2-7; 10 bases are a match to TRBD1. From germline, CDR1 is MDHEN and CDR2 SYDVKM. Trimming cost V 5 bases and J 5 bases; bases outside gene matches: 6. The CDR3 has 14 residues. For the CDR3, the DNA is TGTGCCAGCAGTCCCTGGACAGGGGGGAACGAGCAGTACTTC. It yields the protein CASSPWTGGNEQYF.

The CDR3 protein is CAISESKHTDTQYF. CDR3 nucleotide sequence: TGTGCCATCAGTGAGTCGAAACACACAGATACGCAGTATTTT. J is TRBJ2-3 and V is TRBV10-3; D uncertain. The CDR3 sequence is 14 residues long. V was shortened by 0 bases and J by 2 bases, with 6 bases between the two germline ends. CDR1 is ENHRY, CDR2 SYGVKD, per germline.

The chain recombines TRBV29-1 with TRBJ2-1; D call uncertain. The V gene's germline CDR1 is SQVTM and CDR2 ANQGSEA. V was trimmed by 6 bases and J by 2 bases, leaving 14 bases between them. This CDR3 contains 14 residues. CDR3 nucleotides: TGCAGCGTGGTCACCGGGCCCGCCTACAATGAGCAGTTCTTC. Protein product: CSVVTGPAYNEQFF.

The V and J genes are TRBV7-8 and TRBJ2-5, with 9 bases matching TRBD1. Germline values: CDR1 SGHVS, CDR2 FQNEAQ. Losses at the gene ends were 5 bases for V and 2 bases for J; bases not matched to a gene: 18. The CDR3 runs 19 residues. The DNA of the CDR3 is TGTGCCAGCAGCCAGATCCCGGGACAGGGTTACCCAAATCAAGAGACCCAGTACTTC. As protein: CASSQIPGQGYPNQETQYF.

As DNA, the CDR3 is TGTGCCAGCGAACAGGGCTTTGAAGCTTTCTTT. Its translation is CASEQGFEAFF. The V gene is TRBV7-9, the J gene TRBJ1-1, with D maybe TRBD1 (6 bases). Trimming cost V 8 bases and J 7 bases, with 11 bases left between them. This CDR3 has 11 residues. Germline CDR1 is SEHNR and CDR2 is FQNEAQ (reference sequence).

This clonotype was detected a few times. Here the CDR3 reads CASSLGQGIYNEQFF. CDR3 DNA sequence: TGTGCCAGCAGCTTGGGACAGGGAATCTACAATGAGCAGTTCTTC. The gene calls are TRBV5-8 and TRBJ2-1; 7 nucleotides match TRBD1. The junction had 3 bases not matched to a gene; V was cut back by 0 bases and J by 3 bases. Germline CDR1 SGHTS, CDR2 YDEGEE. The CDR3 contains 15 residues.

This sequence joins TRBV28 and TRBJ2-7; possibly TRBD2 for D (6 bases). This CDR3 has 16 amino acids. V was cut by 3 bases and J by 5 bases, with 20 bases left in between. CDR1 is MDHEN and CDR2 is SYDVKM in the germline V gene. The CDR3 sequence is CASSLEGNHRIDEQYF. CDR3 DNA: TGTGCCAGCAGTTTGGAGGGAAACCACCGAATAGACGAGCAGTACTTC. Supplemented by reference TRBV28 and TRBJ2-7, the full variable domain reads DVKVTQSSRYLVKRTGEKVFLECVQDMDHENMFWYRQDPGLGLRLIYFSYDVKMKEKGDIPEGYSVSREKKERFSLILESASTNQTSMYLCASSLEGNHRIDEQYFGPGTRLTVT.

The rearrangement joins TRBV27 to TRBJ2-7; possibly TRBD1 or TRBD2 for D (5 bases each). V shed 3 bases and J shed 4 bases, with 13 bases lying between them. The CDR3 consists of 14 residues. CDR1 is MNHEY, CDR2 SMNVEV, per germline (reference sequence). CDR3 amino acids: CASSLLGPLYEQYF. For the CDR3, the DNA is TGTGCCAGCAGTTTGCTGGGACCACTTTACGAGCAGTACTTC.

The chain has TRBV15 and TRBJ2-5; 7 bases match TRBD2. The CDR3 loop spans 16 amino acids. V trimming: 3 bases; J trimming: 10 bases; junction bases outside the gene matches: 17. Germline CDR1 is LNHNV and CDR2 is YYDKDF (reference sequence). CDR3: CATSSAWGEGSLIQYF. Here the CDR3 DNA reads TGTGCCACCAGCAGCGCTTGGGGGGAGGGGTCCTTGATCCAGTACTTC.